These 12 T cell receptor beta chains came from one sample sequenced in a study of cytomegalovirus exposure and HLA in healthy donors. The PCR made use of 60 Vbeta and 13 Jbeta primers. Some clones are missing from TCRdb's copy, which holds only in-frame ones; the method was immunoSEQ multiplex PCR. The data hold over 100,000 clones, with around four fifths observed a single time. The sequenced sample was PBMCs. The receptors stem from a man aged 35-49 years in good health and CMV-seronegative.

The chain uses TRBV18 and TRBJ1-2; D might be TRBD1 (5 bases). V lost 2 bases and J 4 bases, leaving 14 bases between the germline ends. The CDR3 sequence is 15 residues long. Germline loops: CDR1 KGHSH, CDR2 LQKENI. For the CDR3, the DNA is TGTGCCAGCTCACCAGCAGGGAGGGAACTCTATGGCTACACCTTC. Protein product: CASSPAGRELYGYTF.

As concerns this clone: One end of the junction varies from germline; a read error may be responsible. This chain links TRBV7-9 with TRBJ1-2, with 7 positions matching TRBD1. Germline CDR1 is SEHNR and CDR2 is FQNEAQ (reference sequence). CDR3 length equals 15 residues. The CDR3 reads CSSSLAKGAFDGYTF. The CDR3 bases are TGTTCCAGCAGCTTAGCGAAGGGGGCATTTGATGGCTACACCTTC.

The chain joins TRBV5-1 to TRBJ2-2, with 8 bases lining up with TRBD1. The CDR3 length is 16 residues. V was pared by 3 bases and J by 1 base, with 5 bases of the junction left unmatched. Germline V gives CDR1 SGHRS, CDR2 YFSETQ. This CDR3 reads CASSSPGTGNTGELFF. The CDR3 bases are TGCGCCAGCAGCTCCCCCGGGACAGGGAACACCGGGGAGCTGTTTTTT.

This clone was seen more than once but under ten times. V usage is TRBV7-9 and J usage is TRBJ2-2; D perhaps matches TRBD1 (6 bases). The CDR3 runs 15 residues. Trimming took 3 bases from V and 1 from J, leaving 9 bases between them. CDR1 and CDR2 (germline): SEHNR, FQNEAQ (reference sequence). The CDR3 loop reads CASSFTGKNTGELFF. CDR3 coding DNA: TGTGCCAGCAGCTTCACAGGGAAGAACACCGGGGAGCTGTTTTTT.

The chain combines TRBV7-6 with TRBJ2-7; D is uncertain. Germline V gives CDR1 SGHVS, CDR2 FNYEAQ. The CDR3 is made up of 13 amino acids. V was trimmed by 0 bases and J by 5 bases, leaving 8 bases between them. CDR3 sequence: CASSLASVDEQYF. As DNA, the CDR3 is TGTGCCAGCAGCTTAGCGTCTGTCGACGAGCAGTACTTC. The complete variable domain, with remaining parts taken from reference TRBV7-6 and TRBJ2-7, reads GAGVSQSPRYKVTKRGQDVALRCDPISGHVSLYWYRQALGQGPEFLTYFNYEAQQDKSGLPNDRFSAERPEGSISTLTIQRTEQRDSAMYRCASSLASVDEQYFGPGTRLTVT.

J is TRBJ1-3 and V is TRBV2; 8 bases are shared with TRBD1. J lost 0 bases, V lost 8 bases, and 6 bases had no gene match. The CDR3 runs to 15 residues. The germline gives CDR1 SNHLY, CDR2 FYNNEI. DNA of the CDR3: TGTGCCAGCGGCGGACAGGGATTCTCTGGAAACACCATATATTTT. Amino acids: CASGGQGFSGNTIYF.

V usage is TRBV9 and J usage is TRBJ2-2, with 10 bases that match TRBD2. The CDR3 contains 17 residues. The germline CDR1 and CDR2 sequences are SGDLS and YYNGEE. J gave up 6 bases and V 4 bases, and 12 bases lay outside the gene matches. The CDR3 reads CASSPLQRGGLAGELFF. CDR3 in DNA: TGTGCCAGCAGCCCCCTACAGCGGGGGGGCCTAGCCGGGGAGCTGTTTTTT. The variable domain in full, completed from reference TRBV9 and TRBJ2-2, reads DSGVTQTPKHLITATGQRVTLRCSPRSGDLSVYWYQQSLDQGLQFLIQYYNGEERAKGNILERFSAQQFPDLHSELNLSSLELGDSALYFCASSPLQRGGLAGELFFGEGSRLTVL.

The V and J genes are TRBV18 and TRBJ2-5, with 7 bases that match TRBD2. CDR3 length: 15 amino acids. Germline lookup yields CDR1 KGHSH and CDR2 LQKENI. V gave up 3 bases and J gave up 3 bases; unmatched junction bases: 7. The DNA for the CDR3 is TGTGCCAGCTCACCGCTAGCGGTGGGAAAAGAGACCCAGTACTTC. Residues: CASSPLAVGKETQYF.

The V gene is TRBV7-3, the J gene TRBJ2-3, with D possibly matching TRBD2 (6 bases). The germline V and J ends were trimmed by 5 bases and 0 bases, with 12 bases remaining between them. The CDR3 is 15 residues long. CDR1 is SGHTA and CDR2 is FQGTGA in the germline V gene. As DNA, the CDR3 is TGTGCCAGCAGCAAGGCGCGGGGAAGCACAGATACGCAGTATTTT. It is translated as CASSKARGSTDTQYF.

This chain uses TRBV28 with TRBJ1-5; D gene unclear. Trimming cost V 0 bases and J 2 bases, with 8 bases left between them. The V gene's germline CDR1 is MDHEN and CDR2 SYDVKM. The CDR3 loop spans 15 amino acids. As DNA, the CDR3 is TGTGCCAGCAGTTTATGGTCCGGGGGCAATCAGCCCCAGCATTTT. It translates to CASSLWSGGNQPQHF. Using reference TRBV28 and TRBJ1-5 for the parts outside the CDR3, the full variable domain is DVKVTQSSRYLVKRTGEKVFLECVQDMDHENMFWYRQDPGLGLRLIYFSYDVKMKEKGDIPEGYSVSREKKERFSLILESASTNQTSMYLCASSLWSGGNQPQHFGDGTRLSIL.

The V and J genes are TRBV7-2 and TRBJ2-7, with a possible D match to TRBD1 (5 bases). This CDR3 has 16 amino acids. V dropped 1 base and J dropped 4 bases, with 17 bases sitting between them. Per germline, CDR1 SGHTA and CDR2 FQGNSA. The CDR3 protein is CASSLGSSGNRYEQYF. The CDR3 coding sequence is TGTGCCAGCAGCTTAGGCTCGTCAGGGAATCGATACGAGCAGTACTTC.

Regarding this clone: Mismatch with germline at one junction end may stem from a read error. The CDR3 sequence: CASSTGQGGTGELFF. The CDR3 DNA follows: TGTGCTAGCAGCACCGGACAGGGCGGGACCGGGGAGCTGTTTTTT. The J gene is TRBJ2-2, the V gene TRBV7-7; 8 nucleotides align to TRBD1. The CDR3 is 15 residues long. CDR1 is SSHAT, CDR2 FNYEAQ, per germline (reference sequence).